Presented here are 17 T cell receptor beta chains from one specimen sequenced in a study of T cells in Graves' hyperthyroidism and ophthalmopathy. RNA transcripts were the template for amplifying TCR beta CDR3 regions. HTBI primers were used for first-round RT-PCR of the TCR CDR3. Each CDR3 protein is one row after TCRdb ran MiXCR on the multiplex PCR reads. In the table there are some 350,000 distinct CDR3 sequences, roughly an eighth of which are singletons. Sequenced: blood. These receptors all stem from a woman aged 40-49 years with Graves' ophthalmopathy.

This clonotype was seen at least ten times. V is TRBV6-1 and J is TRBJ2-2; D might be TRBD1 (5 bases). Germline CDR1 MNHNS, CDR2 SASEGT. V was cut by 5 bases and J by 5 bases, with 18 bases left in between. The CDR3 length is 16 residues. The CDR3 is CASSFQGRSRTGELFF. The CDR3 DNA reads as TGTGCCAGCAGTTTTCAGGGCAGGTCGAGAACCGGGGAGCTGTTTTTT.

V gene TRBV11-2 combines with J gene TRBJ2-2, with a tentative D call TRBD2 (6 bases). The CDR3 is 16 residues long. Trimming removed 4 bases at V and 6 bases at J, with 18 bases between. Germline values: CDR1 SGHAT, CDR2 FQNNGV. The CDR3 loop reads CASSSFLARGPGELFF. DNA for the CDR3: TGTGCCAGCAGCTCATTTCTAGCGAGAGGTCCCGGGGAGCTGTTTTTT.

The gene calls are TRBV5-6 and TRBJ1-2, with a weak D call TRBD1 (6 bases). This CDR3 spans 13 amino acids. V was trimmed by 2 bases and J by 7 bases, leaving 12 bases between them. Germline assignment: CDR1 SGHDT and CDR2 YYEEEE. The CDR3 region has the DNA TGTGCCAGCAGCTTACGACAGGTAGCTGGCTACACCTTC. Translation: CASSLRQVAGYTF.

This clonotype was recorded at least ten times. The V gene is TRBV12-3 or TRBV12-4, the J gene TRBJ2-1, with 12 bases lining up with TRBD2. The CDR3 has 14 residues. Unmatched junction bases numbered 6, after V lost 5 bases and J lost 10 bases. The CDR3 region is CASSPGLAGSEQFF. As DNA, the CDR3 is TGTGCCAGCAGTCCCGGACTAGCGGGGAGCGAGCAGTTCTTC.

The gene calls are TRBV6-1 and TRBJ2-7, with a weak D call TRBD2 (6 bases). Per germline, CDR1 MNHNS and CDR2 SASEGT. With 1 base removed from V and 2 bases from J, the gap between germline ends came to 12 bases. CDR3 length: 15 residues. The CDR3 spells CASSEEIAVPYEQYF. The CDR3 coding sequence is TGTGCCAGCAGTGAAGAGATAGCGGTACCCTACGAGCAGTACTTC.

This clonotype was counted only a few times. This chain connects TRBV11-2 to TRBJ2-7; TRBD2 matches 7 bases. The CDR3 loop spans 15 amino acids. With 5 bases clipped from V and 3 bases from J, the junction kept 10 bases outside the gene matches. Germline loops: CDR1 SGHAT, CDR2 FQNNGV. The chain's CDR3 is CASSPTLAGVYEQYF. The CDR3 nucleotides read TGTGCCAGCAGCCCCACCTTAGCGGGTGTCTACGAGCAGTACTTC.

This clonotype has a count of ten or more. This chain joins TRBV20-1 and TRBJ1-2; possible D gene TRBD1, 6 bases. Germline V gene sequence: CDR1 DFQATT, CDR2 SNEGSKA (reference sequence). Trimming took off 5 bases at V and 4 bases at J, with 14 bases between the two ends. This CDR3 region has 13 residues. The CDR3 region is CSAEIQGSYGYTF. The CDR3 DNA reads as TGCAGTGCTGAGATACAGGGATCCTATGGCTACACCTTC.

The chain carries TRBV13 and TRBJ2-2, with D possibly called TRBD1 or TRBD2 (5 bases each). The CDR3 is 18 residues long. V was trimmed by 3 bases and J by 4 bases, leaving 21 bases between them. Germline-derived CDR1 and CDR2 are PRHDT and FYEKMQ (reference sequence). The CDR3 protein is CASSLVQEVGVPTGELFF. The CDR3 DNA reads TGTGCCAGCAGCTTGGTCCAGGAAGTGGGGGTACCCACCGGGGAGCTGTTTTTT. The complete variable domain, with remaining parts taken from reference TRBV13 and TRBJ2-2, reads AAGVIQSPRHLIKEKRETATLKCYPIPRHDTVYWYQQGPGQDPQFLISFYEKMQSDKGSIPDRFSAQQFSDYHSELNMSSLELGDSALYFCASSLVQEVGVPTGELFFGEGSRLTVL.

This clonotype was recorded at least ten times. V is TRBV28 and J is TRBJ2-7, with D possibly being TRBD1 (5 bases). CDR3 length: 14 residues. Per germline, CDR1 MDHEN and CDR2 SYDVKM. V lost 4 bases and J 7 bases, leaving 17 bases between the germline ends. Here the CDR3 reads CASSSPRTTGEQYF. DNA for the CDR3: TGTGCCAGCAGTTCCCCTAGGACAACCGGGGAGCAGTACTTC.

This clonotype was seen many times. This chain uses TRBV19 with TRBJ1-5; the D is unclear. From germline, CDR1 is LNHDA and CDR2 SQIVND (reference sequence). V gave up 3 bases and J gave up 4 bases, with 16 bases separating them. The CDR3 totals 16 residues. In DNA form, the CDR3 reads TGTGCCAGTAGTATCTCTAGTGGACGGACTAATCAGCCCCAGCATTTT. This codes for CASSISSGRTNQPQHF.

This clonotype came up many times. The chain links TRBV28 to TRBJ1-3; D call uncertain. In germline, CDR1 is MDHEN, CDR2 SYDVKM. V lost 3 bases and J lost 0, with 9 bases in between. This CDR3 contains 15 residues. In DNA form, the CDR3 reads TGTGCCAGCAGTTTTTTCCCCGGCTCTGGAAACACCATATATTTT. It encodes CASSFFPGSGNTIYF.

The chain combines TRBV11-2 with TRBJ1-4, with D uncertain. With 4 bases removed from V and 4 bases from J, the gap between germline ends came to 13 bases. This CDR3 has 15 amino acids. CDR1 and CDR2 (germline): SGHAT, FQNNGV. CDR3 protein: CASSSSARDNEKLFF. The CDR3, as DNA: TGTGCCAGCAGCTCCAGTGCTCGGGATAATGAAAAACTGTTTTTT.

This clonotype was seen repeatedly, ten times or more. This CDR3 is CASRGEEYGYTF. Written as DNA, the CDR3 is TGTGCCAGCAGGGGCGAAGAATATGGCTACACCTTC. The V and J genes are TRBV2 and TRBJ1-2; D unresolved. The germline gives CDR1 SNHLY, CDR2 FYNNEI. Trimming took off 6 bases at V and 5 bases at J, with 10 bases between the two ends. The CDR3 spans 12 residues.

This clonotype was observed at least ten times. In DNA form, the CDR3 reads TGTGCCAGCAGACGACAGCCGGGGAGCACTGAAGCTTTCTTT. Its protein product is CASRRQPGSTEAFF. This chain connects TRBV7-2 to TRBJ1-1, with D maybe TRBD1 (5 bases). CDR1 and CDR2 (germline): SGHTA, FQGNSA. CDR3 size: 14 residues. Trimming took 6 bases from V and 4 from J, leaving 15 bases between them.

This clonotype was counted at least ten times. The genes are TRBV20-1 and TRBJ1-1; no firm D call. The germline V and J ends were trimmed by 1 base and 1 base, with 10 bases remaining between them. Per the germline V gene, CDR1 is DFQATT and CDR2 is SNEGSKA (reference sequence). There are 14 residues in the CDR3. CDR3 region: CSARGEGRNTEAFF. DNA of the CDR3: TGCAGTGCTAGAGGTGAGGGAAGGAACACTGAAGCTTTCTTT.

This clonotype was seen only a few times. The chain carries TRBV20-1 and TRBJ2-7; 10 bases line up with TRBD2. Germline values: CDR1 DFQATT, CDR2 SNEGSKA (reference sequence). The V and J ends lost 1 base and 7 bases, in that order; junction bases with no gene match: 7. The CDR3 totals 14 residues. The CDR3 reads CSARVPAGGPEQYF. CDR3 nucleotides: TGCAGTGCTAGAGTACCAGCGGGAGGGCCGGAGCAGTACTTC.

There are many counts of this clonotype. The rearrangement links TRBV7-9 to TRBJ2-3, with D perhaps TRBD2 (6 bases). Germline V gene data show CDR1 as SEHNR and CDR2 as FQNEAQ (reference sequence). Deletions cut 1 base from V and 0 bases from J, with 8 bases between. CDR3 length equals 15 residues. The CDR3 protein is CASSLGSGSTDTQYF. For the CDR3, the DNA is TGTGCCAGCAGCTTAGGTAGCGGAAGCACAGATACGCAGTATTTT.